The sequence of this TCR beta chain was determined in a study of cytomegalovirus exposure and HLA in healthy donors. V lost 4 bases and J 0 bases, leaving 10 bases between the germline ends. The CDR3 totals 15 residues. The germline V gene has CDR1 MGHDK and CDR2 SYGVNS. In the PCR, 60 Vbeta and 13 Jbeta primers were used. The protocol was immunoSEQ multiplex PCR, while the TCRdb copy is restricted to in-frame clones and leaves out a portion. Among 95,000 to 150,000 clones listed, approximately 80% were seen once. V and J are TRBV25-1 and TRBJ1-3, with D tentatively TRBD1 (5 bases). The specimen was PBMCs. The sequence was obtained from a man aged 45-60 years in good health and CMV-seronegative. CDR3 protein: CASSGGRDSGNTIYF. CDR3 DNA sequence: TGTGCCAGCAGTGGGGGCAGGGACTCTGGAAACACCATATATTTT.